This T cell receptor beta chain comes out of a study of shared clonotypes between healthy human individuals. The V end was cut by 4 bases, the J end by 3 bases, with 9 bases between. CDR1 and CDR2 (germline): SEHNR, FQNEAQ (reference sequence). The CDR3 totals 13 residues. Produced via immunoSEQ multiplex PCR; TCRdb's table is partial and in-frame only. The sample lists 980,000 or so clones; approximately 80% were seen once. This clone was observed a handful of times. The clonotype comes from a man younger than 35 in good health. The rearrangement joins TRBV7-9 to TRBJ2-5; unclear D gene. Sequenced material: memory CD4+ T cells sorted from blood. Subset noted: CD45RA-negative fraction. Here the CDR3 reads CASSSNSKETQYF. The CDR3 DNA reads TGTGCCAGCAGCTCGAACTCAAAAGAGACCCAGTACTTC.